This TCR beta chain was found in a study of cytomegalovirus exposure and HLA in healthy donors. Study findings and constraints: TCR beta chains numbering 164 were designated cytomegalovirus-associated.

It was the approximately 110-subject validation cohort, separate from the approximately 700-subject first cohort, to which the donors belonged. Generated by immunoSEQ multiplex PCR, the TCRdb table keeps only in-frame clones and is missing some. Of about 360,000 clones detected, 86% appear once; the ten largest clones hold around 0.8%. Note on this clone: Its cognate antigen is unknown.

There are 15 residues in the CDR3. V was clipped by 4 bases and J by 0 bases, with 14 bases between them. Germline CDR1 is SGHRS and CDR2 is YFSETQ. The sequenced material came from PBMCs. The sequence was obtained from a woman aged 18-29 years in good health and CMV-seronegative. The chain combines TRBV5-1 with TRBJ2-7, with a possible D match to TRBD2 (5 bases). CDR3 loop: CASSGSTGSSYEQYF. The CDR3, as DNA: TGCGCCAGCAGCGGGAGTACGGGGAGCTCCTACGAGCAGTACTTC.